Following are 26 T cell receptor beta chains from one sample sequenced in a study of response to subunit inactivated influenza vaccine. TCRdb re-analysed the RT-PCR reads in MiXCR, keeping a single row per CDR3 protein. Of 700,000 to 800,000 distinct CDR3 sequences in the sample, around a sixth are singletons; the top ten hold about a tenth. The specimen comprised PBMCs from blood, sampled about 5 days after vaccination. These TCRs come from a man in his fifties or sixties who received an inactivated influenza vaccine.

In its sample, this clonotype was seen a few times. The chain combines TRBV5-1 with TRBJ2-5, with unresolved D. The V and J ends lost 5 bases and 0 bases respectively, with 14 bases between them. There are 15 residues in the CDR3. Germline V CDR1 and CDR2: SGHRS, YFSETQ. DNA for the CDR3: TGCGCCAGCAGGCGTCTTTACGACAACCAAGAGACCCAGTACTTC. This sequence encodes CASRRLYDNQETQYF.

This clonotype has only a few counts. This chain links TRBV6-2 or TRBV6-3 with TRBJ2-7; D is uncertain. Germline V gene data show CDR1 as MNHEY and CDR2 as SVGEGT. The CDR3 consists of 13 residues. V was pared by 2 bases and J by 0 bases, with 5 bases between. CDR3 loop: CASSYVLSYEQYF. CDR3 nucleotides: TGTGCCAGCAGTTACGTCCTCTCCTACGAGCAGTACTTC.

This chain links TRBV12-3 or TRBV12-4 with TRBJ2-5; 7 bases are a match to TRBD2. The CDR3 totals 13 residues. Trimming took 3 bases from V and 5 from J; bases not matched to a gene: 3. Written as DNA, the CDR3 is TGTGCCAGCAGTTTGAGCGGGGCGGAGACCCAGTACTTC. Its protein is CASSLSGAETQYF.

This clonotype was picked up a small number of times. The CDR3 DNA reads TGCAGTGCCGAGACTAGCGGGAGGTCTGGTGAGCAGTTCTTC. This sequence encodes CSAETSGRSGEQFF. The chain couples TRBV20-1 to TRBJ2-1; 13 bases line up with TRBD2. The J segment lost 9 bases and the V segment lost 6 bases, leaving 8 bases of the junction unmatched. This CDR3 is 14 amino acids long. Looked up from germline, CDR1 is DFQATT and CDR2 is SNEGSKA (reference sequence).

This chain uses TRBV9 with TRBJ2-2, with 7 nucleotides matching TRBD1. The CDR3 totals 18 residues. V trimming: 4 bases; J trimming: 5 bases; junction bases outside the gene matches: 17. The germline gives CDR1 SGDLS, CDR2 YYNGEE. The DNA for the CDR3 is TGTGCCAGCAGCTTCCCGAAAGAGGGGGCGCAATATACCGGGGAGCTGTTTTTT. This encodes CASSFPKEGAQYTGELFF.

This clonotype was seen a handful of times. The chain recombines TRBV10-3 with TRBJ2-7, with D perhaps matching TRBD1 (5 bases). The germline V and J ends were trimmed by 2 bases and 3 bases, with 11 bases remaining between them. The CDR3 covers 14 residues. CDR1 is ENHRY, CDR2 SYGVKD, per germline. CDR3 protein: CAISERSGNYEQYF. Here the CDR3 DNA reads TGTGCCATCAGTGAGAGATCAGGGAACTACGAGCAGTACTTC.

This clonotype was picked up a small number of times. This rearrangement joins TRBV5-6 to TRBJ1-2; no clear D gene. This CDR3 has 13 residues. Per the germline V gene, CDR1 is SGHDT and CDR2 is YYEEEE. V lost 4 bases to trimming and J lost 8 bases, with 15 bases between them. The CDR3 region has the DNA TGTGCCAGCAGCACCGGCCGCGTAGTCGGCTACACCTTC. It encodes CASSTGRVVGYTF. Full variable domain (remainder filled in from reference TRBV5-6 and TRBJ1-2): DAGVTQSPTHLIKTRGQQVTLRCSPKSGHDTVSWYQQALGQGPQFIFQYYEEEERQRGNFPDRFSGHQFPNYSSELNVNALLLGDSALYLCASSTGRVVGYTFGSGTRLTVV.

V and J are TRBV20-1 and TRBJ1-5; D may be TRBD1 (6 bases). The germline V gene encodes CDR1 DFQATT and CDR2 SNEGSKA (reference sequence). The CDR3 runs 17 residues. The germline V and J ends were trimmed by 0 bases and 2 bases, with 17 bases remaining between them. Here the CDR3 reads CSARDQRAGQRNQPQHF. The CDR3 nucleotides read TGCAGTGCTAGAGATCAAAGGGCGGGACAACGCAATCAGCCCCAGCATTTT.

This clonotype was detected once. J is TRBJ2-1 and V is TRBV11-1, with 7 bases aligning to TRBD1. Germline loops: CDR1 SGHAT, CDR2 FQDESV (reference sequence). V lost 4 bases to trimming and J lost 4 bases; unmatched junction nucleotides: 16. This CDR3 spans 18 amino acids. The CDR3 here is CASSSLDINRGRYNEQFF. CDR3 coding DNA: TGTGCCAGCAGCTCCCTCGACATAAACAGGGGCCGGTACAATGAGCAGTTCTTC.

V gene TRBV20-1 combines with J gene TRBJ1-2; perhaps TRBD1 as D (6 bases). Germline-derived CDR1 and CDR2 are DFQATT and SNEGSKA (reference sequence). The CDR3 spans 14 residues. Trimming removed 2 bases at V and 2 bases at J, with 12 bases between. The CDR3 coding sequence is TGCAGTGCTAGACCACCCCAGGGGAACTATGGCTACACCTTC. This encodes CSARPPQGNYGYTF.

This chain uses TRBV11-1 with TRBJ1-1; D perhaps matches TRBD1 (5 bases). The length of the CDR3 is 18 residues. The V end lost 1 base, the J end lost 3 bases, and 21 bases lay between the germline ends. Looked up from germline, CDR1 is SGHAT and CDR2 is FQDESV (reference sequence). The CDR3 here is CASSLVRGGTSLYTEAFF. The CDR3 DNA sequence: TGTGCCAGCAGCTTAGTTAGGGGCGGGACGTCGTTGTACACTGAAGCTTTCTTT. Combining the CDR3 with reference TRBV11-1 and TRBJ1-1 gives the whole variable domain EAEVAQSPRYKITEKSQAVAFWCDPISGHATLYWYRQILGQGPELLVQFQDESVVDDSQLPKDRFSAERLKGVDSTLKIQPAELGDSAMYLCASSLVRGGTSLYTEAFFGQGTRLTVV.

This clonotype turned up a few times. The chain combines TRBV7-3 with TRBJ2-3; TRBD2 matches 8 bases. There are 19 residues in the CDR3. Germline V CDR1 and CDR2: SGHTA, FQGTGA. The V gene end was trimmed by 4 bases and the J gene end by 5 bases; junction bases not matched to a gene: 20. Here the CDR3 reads CASSSTPGGLVLDRDTQYF. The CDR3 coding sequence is TGTGCCAGCAGCTCTACCCCGGGAGGGCTCGTCCTGGATCGAGATACGCAGTATTTT.

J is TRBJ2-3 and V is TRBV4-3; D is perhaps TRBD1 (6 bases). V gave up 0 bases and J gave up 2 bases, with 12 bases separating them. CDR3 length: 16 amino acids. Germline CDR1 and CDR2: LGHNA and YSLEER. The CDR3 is CASSQESRTDTDTQYF. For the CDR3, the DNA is TGCGCCAGCAGCCAAGAATCCAGGACAGACACAGATACGCAGTATTTT.

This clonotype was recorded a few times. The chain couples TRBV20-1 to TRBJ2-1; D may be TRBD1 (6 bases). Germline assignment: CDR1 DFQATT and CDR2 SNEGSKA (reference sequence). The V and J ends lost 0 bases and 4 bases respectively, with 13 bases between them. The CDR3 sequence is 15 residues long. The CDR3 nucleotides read TGCAGTGCTAGAGATTCCGGGACACCTTACAATGAGCAGTTCTTC. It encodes CSARDSGTPYNEQFF.

CDR3 in DNA: TGTGCCAGCAGTTCACAGGGGGCAGCTAATGAAAAACTGTTTTTT. Translation gives CASSSQGAANEKLFF. V is TRBV6-5 and J is TRBJ1-4; 9 bases align to TRBD1. Germline assignment: CDR1 MNHEY and CDR2 SVGAGI. This CDR3 has 15 residues. With 4 bases clipped from V and 3 bases from J, the junction kept 3 bases outside the gene matches.

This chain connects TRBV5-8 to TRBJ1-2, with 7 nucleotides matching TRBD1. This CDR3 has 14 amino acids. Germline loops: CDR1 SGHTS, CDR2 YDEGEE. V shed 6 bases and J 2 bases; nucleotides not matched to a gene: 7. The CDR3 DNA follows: TGTGCCAGCACCCGACAGGGAACCAACTATGGCTACACCTTC. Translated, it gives CASTRQGTNYGYTF.

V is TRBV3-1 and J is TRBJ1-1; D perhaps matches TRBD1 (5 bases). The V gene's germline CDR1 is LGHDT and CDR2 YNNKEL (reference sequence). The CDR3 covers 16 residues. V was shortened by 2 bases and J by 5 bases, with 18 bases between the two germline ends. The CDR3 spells CASSQSLVGVRTEAFF. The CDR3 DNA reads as TGTGCCAGCAGCCAATCCCTCGTGGGGGTGAGAACTGAAGCTTTCTTT.

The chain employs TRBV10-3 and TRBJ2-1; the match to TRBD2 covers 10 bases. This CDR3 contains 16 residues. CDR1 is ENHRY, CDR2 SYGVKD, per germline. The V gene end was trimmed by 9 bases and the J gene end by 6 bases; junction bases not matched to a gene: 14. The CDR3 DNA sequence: TGTGCCATTGGAAATTCCGGGACTAGCGAGGGCAATGAGCAGTTCTTC. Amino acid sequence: CAIGNSGTSEGNEQFF.

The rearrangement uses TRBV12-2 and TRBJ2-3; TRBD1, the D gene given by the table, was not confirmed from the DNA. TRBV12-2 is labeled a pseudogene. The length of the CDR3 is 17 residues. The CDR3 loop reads CASRLAGRGRGTDTQYF. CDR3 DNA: TGTGCAAGTCGCTTAGCCGGCAGGGGGCGCGGGACAGATACGCAGTATTTT.

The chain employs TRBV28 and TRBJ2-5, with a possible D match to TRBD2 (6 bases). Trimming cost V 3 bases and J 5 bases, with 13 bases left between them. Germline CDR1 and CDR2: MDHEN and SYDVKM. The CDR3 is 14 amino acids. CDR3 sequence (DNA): TGTGCCAGCAGTTTGGTGTCGGGACTCGAGACCCAGTACTTC. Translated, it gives CASSLVSGLETQYF.

The CDR3 DNA follows: TGCAGTGCTAACCCGACGGGTGTAGCCAAAAACATTCAGTACTTC. This gives the protein CSANPTGVAKNIQYF. The gene calls are TRBV20-1 and TRBJ2-4; D is ambiguous. The V and J ends lost 4 bases and 0 bases respectively, with 13 bases between them. Looked up from germline, CDR1 is DFQATT and CDR2 is SNEGSKA (reference sequence). The CDR3 loop spans 15 amino acids.

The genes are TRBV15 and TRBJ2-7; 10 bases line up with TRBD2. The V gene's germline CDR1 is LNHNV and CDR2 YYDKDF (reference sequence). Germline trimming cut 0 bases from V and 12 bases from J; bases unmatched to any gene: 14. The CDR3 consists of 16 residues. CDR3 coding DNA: TGTGCCACCAGCAGAGATCATGCACTAGCGGGGTCGGTTCGGTACTTC. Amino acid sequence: CATSRDHALAGSVRYF.

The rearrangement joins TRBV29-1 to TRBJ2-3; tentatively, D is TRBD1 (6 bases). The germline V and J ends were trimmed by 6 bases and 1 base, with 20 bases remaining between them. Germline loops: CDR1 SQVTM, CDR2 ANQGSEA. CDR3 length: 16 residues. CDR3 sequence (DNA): TGCAGCGTGAACCAGGCGTGGGGGCTGGGCACAGATACGCAGTATTTT. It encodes CSVNQAWGLGTDTQYF.

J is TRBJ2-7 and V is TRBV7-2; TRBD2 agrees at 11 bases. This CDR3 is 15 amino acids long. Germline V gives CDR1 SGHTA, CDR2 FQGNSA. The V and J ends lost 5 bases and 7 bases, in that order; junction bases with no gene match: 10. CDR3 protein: CASSPVAGGPDEQYF. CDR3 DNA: TGTGCCAGCAGCCCCGTAGCGGGAGGGCCAGATGAGCAGTACTTC.

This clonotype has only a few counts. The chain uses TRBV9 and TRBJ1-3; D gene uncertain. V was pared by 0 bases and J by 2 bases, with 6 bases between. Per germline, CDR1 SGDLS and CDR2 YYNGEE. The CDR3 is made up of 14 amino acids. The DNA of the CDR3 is TGTGCCAGCAGCGTAGCAGGAGCTGGAAACACCATATATTTT. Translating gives CASSVAGAGNTIYF. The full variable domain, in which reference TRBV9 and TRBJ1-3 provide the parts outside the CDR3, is DSGVTQTPKHLITATGQRVTLRCSPRSGDLSVYWYQQSLDQGLQFLIQYYNGEERAKGNILERFSAQQFPDLHSELNLSSLELGDSALYFCASSVAGAGNTIYFGEGSWLTVV.

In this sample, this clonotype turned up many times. This CDR3 reads CSVRWETQYF. CDR3 DNA: TGCAGCGTCCGTTGGGAGACCCAGTACTTC. This rearrangement joins TRBV29-1 to TRBJ2-5, with unresolved D. Germline CDR1 reads SQVTM; CDR2 reads ANQGSEA. CDR3 length equals 10 residues. Deletions cut 6 bases from V and 5 bases from J, with 7 bases between. Complete variable domain (other parts from reference TRBV29-1 and TRBJ2-5): SAVISQKPSRDICQRGTSLTIQCQVDSQVTMMFWYRQQPGQSLTLIATANQGSEATYESGFVIDKFPISRPNLTFSTLTVSNMSPEDSSIYLCSVRWETQYFGPGTRLLVL.